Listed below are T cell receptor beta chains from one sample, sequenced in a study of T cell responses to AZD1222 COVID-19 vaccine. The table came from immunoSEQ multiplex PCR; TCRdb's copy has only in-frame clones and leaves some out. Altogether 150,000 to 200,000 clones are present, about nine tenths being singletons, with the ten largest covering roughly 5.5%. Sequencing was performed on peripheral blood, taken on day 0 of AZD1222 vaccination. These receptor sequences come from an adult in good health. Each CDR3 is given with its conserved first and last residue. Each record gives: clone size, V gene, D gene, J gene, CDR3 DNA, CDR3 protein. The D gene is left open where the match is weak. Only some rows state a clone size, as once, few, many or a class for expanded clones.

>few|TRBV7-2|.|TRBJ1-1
TGTGCCAGCAGCCGGCAGGGTCTGGGCACTGAAGCTTTCTTT
CASSRQGLGTEAFF
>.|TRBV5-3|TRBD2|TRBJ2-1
TGTGCCAGAAGCCCTGGACTAGCGGGGCCTACCTACAATGAGCAGTTCTTC
CARSPGLAGPTYNEQFF
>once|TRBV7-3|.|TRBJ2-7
TGTGCCAGCAGCTTAACGCAGGCGAGCTCCTACGAGCAGTACTTC
CASSLTQASSYEQYF
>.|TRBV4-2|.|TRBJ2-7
TGTGCCAGCAGCCAAGATCAGGACGTGATGAGCTACGAGCAGTACTTC
CASSQDQDVMSYEQYF
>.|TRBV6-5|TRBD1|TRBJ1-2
TGTGCCAGCAGGACAGGGACCAACTATGGCTACACCTTC
CASRTGTNYGYTF
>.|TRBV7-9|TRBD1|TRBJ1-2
TGTGCCAGCAGCTTAGGTCCAGGGGGAGGCTACACCTTC
CASSLGPGGGYTF
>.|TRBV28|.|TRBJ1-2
TGTGCAATTTTTCGTCTAGGGGGAGCTAACTATGGCTACACCTTC
CAIFRLGGANYGYTF
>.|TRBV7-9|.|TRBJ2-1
TGTGCCAGCAGCTTACCCATGGGGGGGTACAGGGTATACAATGAGCAGTTCTTC
CASSLPMGGYRVYNEQFF
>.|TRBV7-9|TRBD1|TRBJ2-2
TGTGCCAGCAGCTCCCGGACAGGGGCATTCAGTCCGAACACCGGGGAGCTGTTTTTT
CASSSRTGAFSPNTGELFF
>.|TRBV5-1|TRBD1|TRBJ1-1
TGCGCCAGTACAGGGGGCGCGGCCTCAGAAGCTTTCTTT
CASTGGAASEAFF
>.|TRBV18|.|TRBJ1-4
TGTGCCAGCTCAGCAATGGCAGGCCGTGCAACTAATGAAAAACTGTTTTTT
CASSAMAGRATNEKLFF
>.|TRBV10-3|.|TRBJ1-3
TGTGCCATCAGTGAGTCAATTAAGGGAACTGGAAACACCATATATTTT
CAISESIKGTGNTIYF
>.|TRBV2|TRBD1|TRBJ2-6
TGTGCCAGCAGTGAAACGGGACAGGCCTCTGGGGCCAACGTCCTGACTTTC
CASSETGQASGANVLTF
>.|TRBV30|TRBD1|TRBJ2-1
TGTGCCTGGAGGGGGACAGGCGAGGGGCAGTTCTTC
CAWRGTGEGQFF
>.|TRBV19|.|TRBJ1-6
TGTGCCAGTAGTATTGAGGGGAATGGTAATTCACCCCTCCACTTT
CASSIEGNGNSPLHF
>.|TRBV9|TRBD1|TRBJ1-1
TGTGCCAGCACCAGGAACCCGACAGGGAGCAACGGAGCTTTCTTT
CASTRNPTGSNGAFF
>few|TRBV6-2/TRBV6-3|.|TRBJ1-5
TGTGCCAGCAGTTACCGTCGGGGGGGGGTAAGGAACAATCAGCCCCAGCATTTT
CASSYRRGGVRNNQPQHF
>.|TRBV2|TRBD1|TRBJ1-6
TGTGCCAGCAGGGGACAGGGTCCAAATTCACCCCTCCACTTT
CASRGQGPNSPLHF
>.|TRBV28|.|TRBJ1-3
TGTGCCAGCAGTCCCCCCCTCTCTGGAAACACCATATATTTT
CASSPPLSGNTIYF
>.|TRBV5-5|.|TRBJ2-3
TGTGCCAGCAGCCCTAGACTCGGAACAGATACGCAGTATTTT
CASSPRLGTDTQYF
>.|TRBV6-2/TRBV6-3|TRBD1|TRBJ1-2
TGTGCCAGCAGTGGCCAACCGGGACAGGGGCCCTATGGCTACACCTTC
CASSGQPGQGPYGYTF
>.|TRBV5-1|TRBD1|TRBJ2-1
TGCGCCAGCAGCTTGGCCCCGAACCAGGGGGCGCAGTTCTTC
CASSLAPNQGAQFF
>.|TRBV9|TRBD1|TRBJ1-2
TGTGCCAGCAGCGACTCGACAGGGGGCCGTAGTGGCTACACCTTC
CASSDSTGGRSGYTF
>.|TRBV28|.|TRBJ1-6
TGTGCCAGCAGCACTACGGGGCAAACCCTCCACTTT
CASSTTGQTLHF
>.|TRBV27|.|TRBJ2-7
TGTGCCAGCAGTTTAAATATCGACAGGCTTTCCTACGAGCAGTACTTC
CASSLNIDRLSYEQYF
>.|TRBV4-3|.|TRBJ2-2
TGCGCCAGCAGCCAAGACTACACCGGGGAGCTGTTTTTT
CASSQDYTGELFF
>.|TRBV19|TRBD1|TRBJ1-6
TGTGCCAGTAACACAGGGACAGAGAATTCACCCCTCCACTTT
CASNTGTENSPLHF
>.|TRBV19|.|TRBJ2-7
TGTGCCAGTAGCCTAGAGCCGGCTGAATCCTACGAGCAGTACTTC
CASSLEPAESYEQYF
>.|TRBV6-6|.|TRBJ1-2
TGTGCCAGCAGAAGGGTGGTCAACTATGGCTACACCTTC
CASRRVVNYGYTF
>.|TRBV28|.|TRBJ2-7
TGTGCCAGCAGTTTGACAGGATTGGAGGACCTAAGCTCCTACGAGCAGTACTTC
CASSLTGLEDLSSYEQYF
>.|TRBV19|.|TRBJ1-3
TGTGCCAGTAGTAACACCCGGGACAGAAACACCATATATTTT
CASSNTRDRNTIYF
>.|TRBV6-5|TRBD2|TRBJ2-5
TGTGCCAGCAGTCGCCTAGCGGCCTGGGAGACCCAGTACTTC
CASSRLAAWETQYF
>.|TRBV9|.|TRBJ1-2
TGTGCCAGCAGCGTAGCTGAGGCGAAAGGCTACACCTTC
CASSVAEAKGYTF
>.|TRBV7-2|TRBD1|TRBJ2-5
TGTGCCAGCAGCCTCCGGGACAGACAAGAGACCCAGTACTTC
CASSLRDRQETQYF
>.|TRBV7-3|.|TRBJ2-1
TGTGCCAGCAGCCCCGGTGGGTTCATCGCCAATGAGCAGTTCTTC
CASSPGGFIANEQFF
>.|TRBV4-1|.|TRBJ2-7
TGCGCCAGCAGCCAAGCCCCCGGGACCGTTTCCTACGAGCAGTACTTC
CASSQAPGTVSYEQYF
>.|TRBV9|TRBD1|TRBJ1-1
TGTGCCAGCAGCGCCTCGACAGGGACTAACACTGAAGCTTTCTTT
CASSASTGTNTEAFF
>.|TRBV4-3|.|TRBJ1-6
TGCGCCAGCAGCCAAGATCTTCAATCACCCCTCCACTTT
CASSQDLQSPLHF
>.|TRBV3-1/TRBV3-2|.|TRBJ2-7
TGTGCCAGCAGCCAAGACCCCCGGGACAATGACGAGCAGTACTTC
CASSQDPRDNDEQYF
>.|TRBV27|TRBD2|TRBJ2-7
TGTGCCAGCTCCCAGCGGACTAGCAATGAGGGGAGGCTACGAGGGCAGTACTTC
CASSQRTSNEGRLRGQYF
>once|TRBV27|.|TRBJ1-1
TGTGCCCGCAATTGGAGGGCGCGCACTGAAGCTTTCTTT
CARNWRARTEAFF
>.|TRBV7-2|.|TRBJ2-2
TGTGCCAGCAGCTTGCGTCGGGACACCGGGGAGCTGTTTTTT
CASSLRRDTGELFF
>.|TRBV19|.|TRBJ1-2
TGTGCCAGTAGTATAGTACAGGGAACGCATGGCTACACCTTC
CASSIVQGTHGYTF
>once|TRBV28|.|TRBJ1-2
TGTGCCATCCAACCGGCCCACGCGTATCATTATGGCTACACCTTC
CAIQPAHAYHYGYTF
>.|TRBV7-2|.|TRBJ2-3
TGTGCCAGCAGCTTAGAGCCGGCGGATACGCAGTATTTT
CASSLEPADTQYF
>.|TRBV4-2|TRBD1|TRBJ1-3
TGTGCCAGCAGCCAGGACGACAGGGGGGCTGGAAACACCATATATTTT
CASSQDDRGAGNTIYF
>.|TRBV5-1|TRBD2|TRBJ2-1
TGCGCCAGCAGCAACGGACTAGCGGGAGTTTCGTACAATGAGCAGTTCTTC
CASSNGLAGVSYNEQFF
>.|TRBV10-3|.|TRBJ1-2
TGTGCCATCAGTGGGGGAGGGGACAACTATGGCTACACCTTC
CAISGGGDNYGYTF
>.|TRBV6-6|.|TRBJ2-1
TGTGCCAGCAGTTACGATCGGCATGAGCAGTTCTTC
CASSYDRHEQFF